This paragraph covers one TCR beta chain sequence. Antigen specificity is unknown. Regions amplified from RNA transcripts were the TCR beta CDR3 regions. A set of HTBI primers served as the primers for a first-round RT-PCR of the TCR CDR3. TCRdb ran MiXCR on the multiplex PCR reads and lists one entry per CDR3 protein. The sample consists of over 350,000 distinct CDR3 sequences, roughly 18% of them appearing once. The source of the sample is a study of T cells in Graves' hyperthyroidism and ophthalmopathy. Whole-study context: Staff took peripheral blood when the initial diagnosis was made, before any treatment began.

Study-wide results and caveats: Peripheral blood also featured most of the thyroid clonotypes expanded above 0.001.

The V and J ends lost 5 bases and 14 bases, in that order; junction bases with no gene match: 11. The length of the CDR3 is 14 residues. CDR1 is LGHDT and CDR2 is YNNKEL in the germline V gene (reference sequence). The V gene is TRBV3-1, the J gene TRBJ1-6; 8 positions agree with TRBD1. This clonotype was obtained from a man younger than 35 with Graves' ophthalmopathy. Material: blood. CDR3 region: CASSVRDRRQSLHF. CDR3 DNA: TGTGCCAGCAGCGTTAGGGACAGGAGACAATCCCTCCACTTT.